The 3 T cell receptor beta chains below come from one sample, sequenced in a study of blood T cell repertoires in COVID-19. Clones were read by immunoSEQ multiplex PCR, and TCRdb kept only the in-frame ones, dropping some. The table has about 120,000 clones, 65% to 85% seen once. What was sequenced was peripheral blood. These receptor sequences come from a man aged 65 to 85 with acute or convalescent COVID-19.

The CDR3 DNA is TGTGCCAGCAGCCTCAGGGGAGGGGGGAACACTGAAGCTTTCTTT. Protein sequence: CASSLRGGGNTEAFF. This chain connects TRBV3-1 (or the pseudogene TRBV3-2) to TRBJ1-1; possibly TRBD1 for D (6 bases). Germline V CDR1 and CDR2: LGHDT, YNNKEL (reference sequence). V lost 4 bases and J 1 base, leaving 13 bases between the germline ends. CDR3 length: 15 amino acids.

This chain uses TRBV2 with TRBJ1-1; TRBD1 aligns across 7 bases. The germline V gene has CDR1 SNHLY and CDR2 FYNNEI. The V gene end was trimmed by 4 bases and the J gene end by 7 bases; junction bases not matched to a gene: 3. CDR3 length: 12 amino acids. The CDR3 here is CASSGQGLEAFF. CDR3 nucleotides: TGTGCCAGCAGTGGACAGGGCCTTGAAGCTTTCTTT.

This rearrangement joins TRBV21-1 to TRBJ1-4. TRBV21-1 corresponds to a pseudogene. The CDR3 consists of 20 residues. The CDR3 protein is CASSKDRLGRGTTTNEKLFF. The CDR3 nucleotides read TGTGCCAGCAGCAAAGACCGCCTTGGGCGGGGAACTACAACTAATGAAAAACTGTTTTTT.